This T cell receptor (beta chain) was obtained from a study of T cell changes during pregnancy in multiple sclerosis. This clone turned up a few times. This table comes from immunoSEQ multiplex PCR, and its TCRdb copy is limited to in-frame clones, with some not included. The table has tens of thousands of clones, roughly nine tenths seen once; the top ten hold just over 3%. Germline V gene sequence: CDR1 MGHRA, CDR2 YSYEKL. Trimming took off 0 bases at V and 12 bases at J, with 8 bases between the two ends. The CDR3 covers 12 residues. V gene TRBV4-1 combines with J gene TRBJ1-4; maybe TRBD1 (5 bases). The source was CD8+ T cells from peripheral blood mononuclear cells, collected before pregnancy. The receptor comes from a female donor with multiple sclerosis, enrolled in a pregnancy study. The CDR3 coding sequence is TGCGCCAGCAGCCAAGAGATAGGGGAACTGTTTTTT. It specifies CASSQEIGELFF.